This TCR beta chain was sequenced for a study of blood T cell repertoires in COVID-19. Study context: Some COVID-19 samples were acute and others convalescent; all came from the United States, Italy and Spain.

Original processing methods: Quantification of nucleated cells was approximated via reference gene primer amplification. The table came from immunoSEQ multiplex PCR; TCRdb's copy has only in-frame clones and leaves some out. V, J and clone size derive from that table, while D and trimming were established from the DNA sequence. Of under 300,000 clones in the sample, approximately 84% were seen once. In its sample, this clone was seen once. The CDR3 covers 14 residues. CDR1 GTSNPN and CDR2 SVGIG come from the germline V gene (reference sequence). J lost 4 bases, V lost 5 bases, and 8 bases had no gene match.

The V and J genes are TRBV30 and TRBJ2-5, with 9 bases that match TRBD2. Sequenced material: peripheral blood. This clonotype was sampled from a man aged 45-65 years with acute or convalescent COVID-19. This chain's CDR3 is CAWDRAGGRETQYF. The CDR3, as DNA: TGTGCCTGGGACCGCGCGGGAGGGCGAGAGACCCAGTACTTC.